This T cell receptor beta chain was sequenced during a study of T cells in women clearing cervical HPV infection. Study-level information: Controls gave blood once infection was undetectable; cases at lesion identification. Broader study findings: CIN3+ cases had significantly higher TCR repertoire richness than controls, but evenness did not differ.

TCRdb keeps only in-frame clones here, not all; method: immunoSEQ multiplex PCR. There are about 48,000 clones in the sample, with around 1.6% held by the top ten. Worth noting for this clone: Its specificity is not known. The CDR3 goes on 3 residues after the read ends, and that part is filled in from the germline J gene.

There are 14 residues in the CDR3. CDR1 is SEHNR and CDR2 is FQNEAQ in the germline V gene (reference sequence). Trimming removed 8 bases from V and 3 bases from J; junction bases left unmatched: 9. The chain carries TRBV7-9 and TRBJ1-1; 7 nucleotides align to TRBD1. This sequence was found in a woman between 18 and 70 years old with a cervical HPV16 infection that either progressed to CIN3+ or cleared (not recorded which). Input material: blood buffy coat. The CDR3 bases that were read are TGTGCCAGCCTCATGACAGGGTCGTACACTGAA. This encodes CASLMTGSYTE. The whole CDR3 is CASLMTGSYTEAFF.